This T cell receptor (beta chain) was obtained from a study of T cell responses to AZD1222 COVID-19 vaccine. Study-wide findings and caveats: At baseline, seropositivity was found in only a handful of AZD1222 recipients. At 160-218 and 743-854, vaccine-associated CD4 TCRs were dominant, and they spanned spike. Spike-specific TCRs gained breadth and depth after people received two AZD1222 doses.

Clones were sequenced by immunoSEQ multiplex PCR, and TCRdb holds only the in-frame ones, with some missing. The sample comprises about 140,000 clones, 80% to 95% of which are singletons, and around 3.3% rests with the top ten. Pooled in the analysis were second doses at about 4 or about 12 weeks. In regard to this clone: The antigen is not known.

The specimen comprised peripheral blood, sampled 28 days after the second AZD1222 dose. This clonotype originated in an adult who received the AZD1222 COVID-19 vaccine.

CDR3 protein: CASSTGQYGYTF. The CDR3 region has the DNA TGTGCCAGCAGCACAGGACAGTATGGCTACACCTTC. The chain combines TRBV5-6 with TRBJ1-2; perhaps TRBD1 as D (6 bases). The CDR3 has 12 residues. The germline V and J ends were trimmed by 4 bases and 5 bases, with 9 bases remaining between them. Germline CDR1 SGHDT, CDR2 YYEEEE.